This TCR beta chain was identified in a study of blood T cells in healthy people across ages. As for this clonotype: The antigen is not known.

Study conclusions and caveats: Significant beta diversity loss was already apparent by age approximately 38, declining roughly linearly.

The use of a sample-barcoded 5' primer and a J-beta primer mix characterized a second PCR of roughly 6 to 11 cycles. At least 2.5 million CDR3-containing paired-end reads were obtained per sample. TCRdb re-called the 5' RACE reads with MiXCR, one entry per CDR3 protein. This sample has about 1.5 million distinct CDR3 sequences, with approximately 42% found just once. Trimming shortened V by 7 bases and J by 0 bases, and 9 bases separated the two germline ends. Per the germline V gene, CDR1 is MGHDK and CDR2 is SYGVNS. The length of the CDR3 is 13 residues. The chain links TRBV25-1 to TRBJ1-1; possible D gene TRBD1, 5 bases. What was sequenced was blood. This receptor was taken from a woman between 18 and 30 years old in good health. Here the CDR3 reads CASNQGMNTEAFF. The CDR3 nucleotides read TGTGCCAGCAATCAGGGCATGAACACTGAAGCTTTCTTT.